The source of this TCR beta chain is a study of blood T cell repertoires in COVID-19 (dated by TCRdb to 2020 to 2022). Study-wide context: Samples from collaborators originated in the United States, Italy and Spain and spanned both the acute and convalescent phases of COVID-19. The repertoires were made available in a free public database intended to serve as a resource for research on the immune response to SARS-CoV-2. Where HLA class I and class II types were available, the types were taken from metadata supplied by the sample provider, not from assay-based typing. The material from the prospective study consisted of cDNA or gDNA derived from T cells, B-cell-depleted T cells, or PBMCs. The samples were drawn from two sources: the first 160 participants of the ongoing ImmuneRACE study, and 950 to 1,500 subjects contributed by 6 global collaborators. Sample metadata almost always included a de-identified subject ID, COVID-19 status, age in years and sex. Subjects who had been exposed to COVID-19, were actively infected with it, or had recovered from it provided the deeply sampled blood TCRbeta repertoires that made up the dataset. Broader findings and caveats from the paper: The quantity of clinical and demographic metadata differed by source and by participant and was supplied without curation.

TCRbeta CDR3 regions were amplified from genomic DNA using the immunoSEQ Assay, a bias-controlled multiplex PCR. On the authors' methods: Nucleated cell counts per sample were estimated from amplification of reference gene primers within the assay. To quantify the absolute abundance of each unique TCRbeta CDR3 rearrangement, sequence reads were collapsed and filtered. For each sample, productive Simpson clonality was calculated as the square root of Simpson's diversity index over productive rearrangements. The immuneACCESS repertoire file appears here via TCRdb, limited to in-frame rearrangements. These files lack a portion of the clones; in checked studies, under half of the deficit traces to unresolved V genes, and the cause of the others is not known. The V and J calls and clone size are taken from that table; D and trimming were inferred from the DNA. Within this sample are about 33,000 clones, with roughly 88% of them counted one time only. Of the sample, 10% to 15% is held by the ten largest clones.

The CDR3 starts with the cysteine, ends with the phenylalanine, and has 17 residues. Just CDR3 DNA is preserved here, 51 bases in frame from base 1. V gives up 8 bases and J gives up 0 bases, and the segment between their germline ends measures 21 bases. CDR1 and CDR2, looked up from the germline V gene, are MDHEN and SYDVKM. A word on this clone: The target of this receptor is not known. There are no base qualities to consult, and no much larger clone falls within one base.

The collaborating institutions used their own protocols to collect whole blood in K2EDTA tubes. For TCRbeta analysis, collaborator samples were shipped as frozen whole blood, as isolated PBMCs, or as DNA extracted from either sample type. In this chain, TRBV28 is recombined with TRBJ2-3; the D gene is not confidently resolved. This receptor was taken from a human donor in a cohort sampled during active COVID-19. Source material: peripheral blood. The CDR3 reads as follows: CASGQPKVRLSTDTQYF. The sequenced DNA is TGTGCCAGCGGGCAACCGAAGGTCCGCCTTAGCACAGATACGCAGTATTTT.